Presented here are 11 T cell receptor beta chains from one specimen sequenced in a study of shared clonotypes between healthy human individuals. The protocol was immunoSEQ multiplex PCR, while the TCRdb copy is restricted to in-frame clones and leaves out a portion. The sample gives about 2.4 million clones, roughly 93% of which show up once; approximately 0.37% is in the top ten. The specimen sequenced was naive CD4+ T cells from PBMCs. Subset described: CD45RA+ positively selected. These receptor sequences come from a man aged 18 to 30 in good health. Some clones in this sample may be carry-over from other donors' samples.

J is TRBJ2-1 and V is TRBV28; no reliable D call. Germline-derived CDR1 and CDR2 are MDHEN and SYDVKM. The CDR3 loop spans 14 amino acids. Trimming left V 3 bases short and J 3 bases short, with 9 bases between. Here the CDR3 reads CASSFTRNYNEQFF. The CDR3, as DNA: TGTGCCAGCAGTTTTACAAGGAACTACAATGAGCAGTTCTTC.

J is TRBJ1-1 and V is TRBV2; unclear D gene. Germline CDR1 and CDR2: SNHLY and FYNNEI. This CDR3 has 15 residues. With 4 bases removed from V and 2 bases from J, the gap between germline ends came to 14 bases. This CDR3 is CASSAPLGPNTEAFF. In DNA, the CDR3 is TGTGCCAGCAGTGCCCCCCTCGGGCCCAACACTGAAGCTTTCTTT.

The chain employs TRBV5-1 and TRBJ2-7, with D possibly being TRBD1 (6 bases). The CDR3 loop spans 17 amino acids. Germline-derived CDR1 and CDR2 are SGHRS and YFSETQ. Trimming took 4 bases from V and 0 from J, leaving 20 bases between them. CDR3 amino acids: CASSLAPFQGISYEQYF. The CDR3 DNA is TGCGCCAGCAGCCTGGCCCCCTTTCAGGGGATCTCCTACGAGCAGTACTTC. Together with reference TRBV5-1 and TRBJ2-7, the CDR3 gives the full variable domain: KAGVTQTPRYLIKTRGQQVTLSCSPISGHRSVSWYQQTPGQGLQFLFEYFSETQRNKGNFPGRFSGRQFSNSRSEMNVSTLELGDSALYLCASSLAPFQGISYEQYFGPGTRLTVT.

A word on this clone: At the DNA level, this CDR3 is encoded by other sequences in the same sample as well. The chain joins TRBV9 to TRBJ2-6; D is possibly TRBD1 (5 bases). This CDR3 contains 16 residues. Germline loops: CDR1 SGDLS, CDR2 YYNGEE. The ends were cut back, 0 bases at V and 0 bases at J, with 7 bases in the middle. The CDR3 nucleotides are TGTGCCAGCAGCGTAGTCGGACACTCTGGGGCCAACGTCCTGACTTTC. Amino acids: CASSVVGHSGANVLTF.

The CDR3 DNA sequence: TGTGCCAGCAGCTTAGGTTTAGCGGAGTACACAGATACGCAGTATTTT. The encoded protein is CASSLGLAEYTDTQYF. The chain employs TRBV11-3 and TRBJ2-3; D may be TRBD2 (6 bases). This CDR3 is built from 16 residues. V gave up 1 base and J gave up 2 bases, with 13 bases separating them. Germline CDR1 and CDR2: SGHNT and YENEEA.

This clone has a single count. The CDR3 sequence is CASSRLAGLREQYF. The CDR3 DNA reads as TGTGCCAGCAGCCGACTAGCGGGATTGCGAGAGCAGTACTTC. This sequence joins TRBV13 and TRBJ2-7, with 11 bases identical to TRBD2. Germline V gene sequence: CDR1 PRHDT, CDR2 FYEKMQ (reference sequence). Trimming cost V 5 bases and J 7 bases; bases outside gene matches: 7. This CDR3 comprises 14 residues.

The chain has TRBV5-6 and TRBJ1-2; tentatively, D is TRBD1 (5 bases). Looked up from germline, CDR1 is SGHDT and CDR2 is YYEEEE. The CDR3 has 16 residues. The V gene lost 1 base and the J gene lost 2 bases, with 15 bases spanning the gap. The CDR3 loop is CASSLTSGTANYGYTF. The DNA of the CDR3 is TGTGCCAGCAGCTTGACCTCCGGGACCGCAAACTATGGCTACACCTTC.

The V call is TRBV19, the J call TRBJ1-1; a possible D gene is TRBD1 (5 bases). The V end lost 1 base, the J end lost 5 bases, and 14 bases lay between the germline ends. CDR1 and CDR2 from the germline V gene are LNHDA and SQIVND (reference sequence). CDR3 length: 15 residues. The CDR3 DNA follows: TGTGCCAGTAGTATAGTCCCAAGAGGGACGACTGAAGCTTTCTTT. This encodes CASSIVPRGTTEAFF.

The DNA of the CDR3 is TGTGCCAGCAGCGTAGACGGCGGGGTTCCCTACGAGCAGTACTTC. As protein: CASSVDGGVPYEQYF. V gene TRBV9 combines with J gene TRBJ2-7; tentative D call: TRBD2 (6 bases). The V and J ends lost 0 bases and 2 bases respectively, with 12 bases between them. Germline CDR1 is SGDLS and CDR2 is YYNGEE. The CDR3 spans 15 residues.

The chain couples TRBV18 to TRBJ2-5; TRBD2 is a possible D gene (6 bases). Trimming stripped 1 base from V and 5 bases from J, with 11 bases between. Germline values: CDR1 KGHSH, CDR2 LQKENI. The CDR3 has 14 amino acids. CDR3 protein: CASSPLRDWETQYF. The DNA of the CDR3 is TGTGCCAGCTCACCACTCCGGGACTGGGAGACCCAGTACTTC.

The gene calls are TRBV19 and TRBJ2-4, with D maybe TRBD1 (5 bases). V lost 9 bases and J 2 bases, leaving 14 bases between the germline ends. This CDR3 comprises 14 residues. The V gene's germline CDR1 is LNHDA and CDR2 SQIVND (reference sequence). CDR3 sequence reads: CASRPAGTKNIQYF. The CDR3 DNA reads as TGTGCCAGCCGGCCCGCAGGGACCAAAAACATTCAGTACTTC.